A single sample gave rise to the 20 T cell receptor beta chains below, sequenced in a study of shared clonotypes between healthy human individuals. The method was immunoSEQ multiplex PCR; TCRdb's version includes in-frame clones alone and lacks a portion of them. The sample has 2 million to 3 million clones; more than 85% are singletons. The sample taken for sequencing was naive CD4+ T cells from PBMCs. As to subset: CD45RA+ positively selected. Source of these receptors: a man aged 18 to 29 in good health. Some clones in this sample may be carry-over from other donors' samples.

The chain employs TRBV7-2 and TRBJ2-3, with D tentatively TRBD2 (5 bases). This CDR3 has 16 amino acids. Germline V lookup: CDR1 SGHTA, CDR2 FQGNSA. The germline V and J ends were trimmed by 3 bases and 3 bases, with 16 bases remaining between them. This CDR3 is CASSLGGGGGTDTQYF. The CDR3 DNA reads TGTGCCAGCAGCTTGGGTGGCGGAGGCGGGACAGATACGCAGTATTTT.

The CDR3 here is CAGGDGRYEQYF. The CDR3 DNA is TGTGCCGGCGGGGACGGTCGCTACGAGCAGTACTTC. The V and J genes are TRBV10-3 and TRBJ2-7; tentative D call: TRBD2 (6 bases). CDR1 is ENHRY, CDR2 SYGVKD, per germline. V dropped 11 bases and J dropped 3 bases, with 14 bases sitting between them. The CDR3 has 12 amino acids.

The chain is built from TRBV18 and TRBJ2-3, with D maybe TRBD2 (6 bases). This CDR3 region has 18 residues. Trimming stripped 2 bases from V and 0 bases from J, with 18 bases between. Germline CDR1 is KGHSH and CDR2 is LQKENI. CDR3 sequence reads: CASSPDRGGMGSTDTQYF. The CDR3, as DNA: TGTGCCAGCTCACCAGATCGCGGCGGGATGGGAAGCACAGATACGCAGTATTTT. Full variable domain (missing parts from reference TRBV18 and TRBJ2-3): NAGVMQNPRHLVRRRGQEARLRCSPMKGHSHVYWYRQLPEEGLKFMVYLQKENIIDESGMPKERFSAEFPKEGPSILRIQQVVRGDSAAYFCASSPDRGGMGSTDTQYFGPGTRLTVL.

This sequence joins TRBV7-3 and TRBJ2-5; D remains unclear. Between the trimmed V and J ends, which lost 5 bases and 3 bases, there was a span of 10 bases. The CDR3 is 13 residues long. Germline assignment: CDR1 SGHTA and CDR2 FQGTGA. CDR3 sequence: CASSGRMKETQYF. The CDR3 nucleotides read TGTGCCAGCAGCGGGCGGATGAAAGAGACCCAGTACTTC.

The V and J genes are TRBV27 and TRBJ2-7; maybe TRBD1 (6 bases). This CDR3 is built from 16 residues. V was shortened by 8 bases and J by 0 bases, with 20 bases between the two germline ends. CDR1 and CDR2 (germline): MNHEY, SMNVEV (reference sequence). CDR3 nucleotides: TGTGCCAGCTCCTATCAACGGGACACCTACTCCTACGAGCAGTACTTC. Translation: CASSYQRDTYSYEQYF.

As regards this clone: This sample includes further DNA sequences coding for the same CDR3. In nucleotides, the CDR3 is TGTGCCAGCAGCCAGGCGGGTCAGCCCCAGCATTTT. As protein: CASSQAGQPQHF. The chain employs TRBV11-2 and TRBJ1-5, with D uncertain. V was shortened by 5 bases and J by 6 bases, with 8 bases between the two germline ends. CDR1 is SGHAT and CDR2 is FQNNGV in the germline V gene. The CDR3 has 12 amino acids.

CDR3 amino acids: CSVTGGRSSYNEQFF. CDR3 bases: TGCAGCGTCACCGGAGGGAGGAGCTCCTACAATGAGCAGTTCTTC. The chain employs TRBV29-1 and TRBJ2-1, with D possibly being TRBD2 (6 bases). Between the trimmed V and J ends, which lost 6 bases and 0 bases, there was a span of 15 bases. CDR3 length: 15 amino acids. Germline CDR1 SQVTM, CDR2 ANQGSEA.

The V call is TRBV2, the J call TRBJ2-5; 7 nucleotides match TRBD2. V dropped 6 bases and J dropped 4; count of bases not matched to a gene: 5. Germline-derived CDR1 and CDR2 are SNHLY and FYNNEI. This CDR3 has 13 amino acids. CDR3 residues: CASRRVAGETQYF. As DNA, the CDR3 is TGTGCCAGCAGGAGGGTAGCGGGAGAGACCCAGTACTTC.

The chain employs TRBV28 and TRBJ2-4; TRBD2 matches 10 bases. The CDR3 length is 16 residues. Trimming removed 4 bases from V and 8 bases from J; junction bases left unmatched: 11. Germline V lookup: CDR1 MDHEN, CDR2 SYDVKM. CDR3 residues: CASSSGAGGSIDIQYF. In DNA, the CDR3 is TGTGCCAGCAGTTCGGGAGCGGGAGGGTCCATAGACATTCAGTACTTC.

The J gene is TRBJ1-2, the V gene TRBV29-1; no definite D call. Looked up from germline, CDR1 is SQVTM and CDR2 is ANQGSEA. Trimming removed 6 bases at V and 2 bases at J, with 10 bases between. This CDR3 has 12 residues. The CDR3 sequence: CSVLLRNYGYTF. The DNA of the CDR3 is TGCAGCGTCCTTCTGAGGAACTATGGCTACACCTTC.

This rearrangement joins TRBV14 to TRBJ2-3; D is uncertain. Trimming cost V 0 bases and J 4 bases, with 5 bases left between them. The CDR3 contains 13 residues. The germline gives CDR1 SGHDN, CDR2 FVKESK. CDR3 in amino acids: CASSQDAPDTQYF. CDR3 bases: TGTGCCAGCAGCCAAGATGCCCCAGATACGCAGTATTTT. The whole variable domain, filled in from reference TRBV14 and TRBJ2-3, reads EAGVTQFPSHSVIEKGQTVTLRCDPISGHDNLYWYRRVMGKEIKFLLHFVKESKQDESGMPNNRFLAERTGGTYSTLKVQPAELEDSGVYFCASSQDAPDTQYFGPGTRLTVL.

The chain uses TRBV28 and TRBJ2-7; D is uncertain. CDR1 and CDR2 (germline): MDHEN, SYDVKM. The CDR3 has 15 residues. Trimming stripped 10 bases from V and 2 bases from J, with 21 bases between. CDR3 protein: CAIARIGQATYEQYF. The CDR3 DNA sequence: TGTGCCATCGCCCGGATAGGGCAGGCAACCTACGAGCAGTACTTC. Looking up the rest from reference TRBV28 and TRBJ2-7 gives the full variable domain: DVKVTQSSRYLVKRTGEKVFLECVQDMDHENMFWYRQDPGLGLRLIYFSYDVKMKEKGDIPEGYSVSREKKERFSLILESASTNQTSMYLCAIARIGQATYEQYFGPGTRLTVT.

The rearrangement links TRBV28 to TRBJ2-5; TRBD2 agrees at 7 bases. J was trimmed by 2 bases and V by 6 bases; bases with no gene match: 9. This CDR3 region has 15 residues. CDR1 and CDR2 from the germline V gene are MDHEN and SYDVKM. The CDR3 loop is CASSPLAHAQETQYF. In DNA, the CDR3 is TGTGCCAGCAGCCCACTAGCGCACGCTCAAGAGACCCAGTACTTC.

The chain is built from TRBV5-5 and TRBJ1-2; the D gene is possibly TRBD1 (6 bases). Germline values: CDR1 SGHKS, CDR2 YYEKEE (reference sequence). V lost 6 bases, J lost 0 bases, and 15 bases lay in between. This CDR3 is built from 15 residues. CDR3 nucleotides: TGTGCCAGCACCCGAATTCGACAGGCTAACTATGGCTACACCTTC. It is translated as CASTRIRQANYGYTF. Using reference TRBV5-5 and TRBJ1-2 for the parts outside the CDR3, the full variable domain is DAGVTQSPTHLIKTRGQQVTLRCSPISGHKSVSWYQQVLGQGPQFIFQYYEKEERGRGNFPDRFSARQFPNYSSELNVNALLLGDSALYLCASTRIRQANYGYTFGSGTRLTVV.

A few counts support this clone. The chain recombines TRBV5-1 with TRBJ1-5; 8 bases map to TRBD1. In germline, CDR1 is SGHRS, CDR2 YFSETQ. With V trimmed by 2 bases and J by 5 bases, 6 bases remained unmatched. The CDR3 is made up of 15 amino acids. The chain's CDR3 is CASSFSAGGDQPQHF. In DNA form, the CDR3 reads TGCGCCAGCAGCTTCTCGGCAGGGGGCGATCAGCCCCAGCATTTT.

The chain employs TRBV15 and TRBJ1-3; 8 bases are a match to TRBD1. Germline CDR1 LNHNV, CDR2 YYDKDF (reference sequence). The CDR3 runs 14 residues. J gave up 4 bases and V 5 bases, and 4 bases lay outside the gene matches. In DNA, the CDR3 is TGTGCCACCAGCGACAGGACAGGGGGAAACACCATATATTTT. Translating it yields CATSDRTGGNTIYF.

The chain recombines TRBV6-6 with TRBJ2-3, with D unresolved. CDR3 size: 13 residues. Germline lookup yields CDR1 MNHNY and CDR2 SVGAGI (reference sequence). Between the trimmed V and J ends, which lost 0 bases and 6 bases, there was a span of 7 bases. The CDR3 DNA reads as TGTGCCAGCAGTTACTCCCCCGGGGATACGCAGTATTTT. It translates to CASSYSPGDTQYF.

This rearrangement joins TRBV5-5 to TRBJ1-1; D is ambiguous. The CDR3 spans 19 residues. V lost 0 bases and J lost 4, with 25 bases in between. Germline lookup yields CDR1 SGHKS and CDR2 YYEKEE (reference sequence). This CDR3 reads CASSLARAQTGLKSTEAFF. The CDR3 coding sequence is TGTGCCAGCAGCTTGGCCCGGGCCCAAACGGGTTTAAAAAGCACTGAAGCTTTCTTT.

The chain carries TRBV6-6 and TRBJ2-7, with 9 nucleotides matching TRBD1. Germline assignment: CDR1 MNHNY and CDR2 SVGAGI (reference sequence). The V and J ends lost 4 bases and 1 base, in that order; junction bases with no gene match: 8. The CDR3 covers 16 residues. CDR3 DNA sequence: TGTGCCAGCAGTTCTCCGACAGGGGGGCTTTCCTACGAGCAGTACTTC. It translates to CASSSPTGGLSYEQYF.

The chain is built from TRBV2 and TRBJ1-2, with 7 bases identical to TRBD1. CDR1 and CDR2 from the germline V gene are SNHLY and FYNNEI. The CDR3 sequence is 15 residues long. J was trimmed by 0 bases and V by 6 bases; bases with no gene match: 7. In DNA form, the CDR3 reads TGTGCCAGCAGGGAACAGGGGATTACTAACTATGGCTACACCTTC. The encoded protein is CASREQGITNYGYTF.